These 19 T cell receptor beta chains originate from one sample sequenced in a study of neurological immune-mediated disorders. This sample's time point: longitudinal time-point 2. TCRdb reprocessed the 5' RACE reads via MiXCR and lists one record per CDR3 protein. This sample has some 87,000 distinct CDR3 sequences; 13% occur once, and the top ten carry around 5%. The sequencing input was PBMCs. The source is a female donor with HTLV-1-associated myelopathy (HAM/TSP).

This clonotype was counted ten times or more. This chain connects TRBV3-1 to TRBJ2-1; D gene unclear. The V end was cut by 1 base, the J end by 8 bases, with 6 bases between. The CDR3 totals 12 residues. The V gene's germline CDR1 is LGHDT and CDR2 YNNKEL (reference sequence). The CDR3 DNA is TGTGCCAGCAGCCAAGTCCGGGATGAGCAGTTCTTC. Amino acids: CASSQVRDEQFF.

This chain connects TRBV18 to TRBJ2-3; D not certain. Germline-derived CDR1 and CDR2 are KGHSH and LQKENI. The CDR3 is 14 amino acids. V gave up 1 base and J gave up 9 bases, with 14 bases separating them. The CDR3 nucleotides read TGTGCCAGCTCACCACTTACGCGTACCGGGACGCAGTATTTT. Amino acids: CASSPLTRTGTQYF.

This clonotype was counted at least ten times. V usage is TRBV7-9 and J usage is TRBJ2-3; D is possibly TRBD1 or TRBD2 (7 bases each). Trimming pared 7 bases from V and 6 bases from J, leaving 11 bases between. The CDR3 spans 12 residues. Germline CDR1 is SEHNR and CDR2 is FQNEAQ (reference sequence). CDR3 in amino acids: CASTQGGDTQYF. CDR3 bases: TGTGCCAGCACCCAGGGGGGGGATACGCAGTATTTT.

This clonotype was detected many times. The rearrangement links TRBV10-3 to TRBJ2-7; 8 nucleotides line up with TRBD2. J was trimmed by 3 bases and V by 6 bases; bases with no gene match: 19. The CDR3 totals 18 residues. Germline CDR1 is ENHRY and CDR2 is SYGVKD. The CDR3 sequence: CAIRPTGGLNIGNYEQYF. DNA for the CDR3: TGTGCCATCAGGCCGACGGGAGGGCTGAATATCGGAAACTACGAGCAGTACTTC.

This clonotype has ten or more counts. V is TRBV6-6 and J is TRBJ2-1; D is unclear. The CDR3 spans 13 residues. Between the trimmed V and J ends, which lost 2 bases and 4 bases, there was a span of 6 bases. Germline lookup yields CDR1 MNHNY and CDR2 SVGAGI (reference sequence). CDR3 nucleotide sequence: TGTGCCAGCAGTTACGGCGAATACAATGAGCAGTTCTTC. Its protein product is CASSYGEYNEQFF.

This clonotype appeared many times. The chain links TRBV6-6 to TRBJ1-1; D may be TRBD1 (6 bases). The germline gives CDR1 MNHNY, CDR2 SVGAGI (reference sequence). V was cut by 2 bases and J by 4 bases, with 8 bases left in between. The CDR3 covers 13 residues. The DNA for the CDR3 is TGTGCCAGCAGTTACCTCAGGGGCACTGAAGCTTTCTTT. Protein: CASSYLRGTEAFF.

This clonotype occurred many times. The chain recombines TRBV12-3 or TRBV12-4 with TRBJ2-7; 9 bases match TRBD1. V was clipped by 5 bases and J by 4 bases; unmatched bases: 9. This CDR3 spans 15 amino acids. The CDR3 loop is CASSQDRGQMYEQYF. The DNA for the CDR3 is TGTGCCAGCAGTCAGGACAGGGGCCAAATGTACGAGCAGTACTTC.

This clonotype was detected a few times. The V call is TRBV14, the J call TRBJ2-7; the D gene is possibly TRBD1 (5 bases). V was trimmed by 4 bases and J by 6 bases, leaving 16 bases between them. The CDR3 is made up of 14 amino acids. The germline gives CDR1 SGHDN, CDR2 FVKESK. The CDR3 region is CASSPSTGISEQYF. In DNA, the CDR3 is TGTGCCAGCAGCCCAAGCACAGGAATCTCCGAGCAGTACTTC. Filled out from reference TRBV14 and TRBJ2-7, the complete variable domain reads EAGVTQFPSHSVIEKGQTVTLRCDPISGHDNLYWYRRVMGKEIKFLLHFVKESKQDESGMPNNRFLAERTGGTYSTLKVQPAELEDSGVYFCASSPSTGISEQYFGPGTRLTVT.

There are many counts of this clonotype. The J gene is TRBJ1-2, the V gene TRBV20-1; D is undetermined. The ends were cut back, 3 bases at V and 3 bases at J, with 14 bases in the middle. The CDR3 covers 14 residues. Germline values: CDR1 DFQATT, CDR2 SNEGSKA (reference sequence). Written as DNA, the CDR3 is TGCAGTGCTAGTTCATCGGGGATGTACTATGGCTACACCTTC. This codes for CSASSSGMYYGYTF.

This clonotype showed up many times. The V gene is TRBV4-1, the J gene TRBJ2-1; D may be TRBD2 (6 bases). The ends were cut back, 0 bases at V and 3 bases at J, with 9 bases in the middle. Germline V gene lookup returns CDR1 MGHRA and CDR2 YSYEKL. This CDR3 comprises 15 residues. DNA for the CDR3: TGCGCCAGCAGCCAAGATAGCGGACTCTACAATGAGCAGTTCTTC. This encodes CASSQDSGLYNEQFF.

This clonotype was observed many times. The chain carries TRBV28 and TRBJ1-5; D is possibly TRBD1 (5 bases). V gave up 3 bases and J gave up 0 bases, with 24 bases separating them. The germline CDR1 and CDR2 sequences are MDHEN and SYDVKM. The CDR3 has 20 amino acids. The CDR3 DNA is TGTGCCAGCAGTTTCTCCCATTACCCCGGAGGGACTACTAGCAATCAGCCCCAGCATTTT. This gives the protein CASSFSHYPGGTTSNQPQHF.

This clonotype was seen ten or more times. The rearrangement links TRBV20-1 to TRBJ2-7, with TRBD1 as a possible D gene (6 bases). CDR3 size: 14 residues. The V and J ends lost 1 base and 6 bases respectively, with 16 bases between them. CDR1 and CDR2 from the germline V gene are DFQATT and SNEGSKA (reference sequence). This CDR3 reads CSARATGIGGEQYF. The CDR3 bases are TGCAGTGCTAGAGCCACAGGGATAGGCGGCGAGCAGTACTTC.

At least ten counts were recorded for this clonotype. Written as DNA, the CDR3 is TGTGCCAGCACGTTCAGGGGCCTCCGGCCCCAGCATTTT. Protein: CASTFRGLRPQHF. This chain connects TRBV5-6 to TRBJ1-5, with a tentative D call TRBD1 (6 bases). V lost 6 bases, J lost 9 bases, and 16 bases lay in between. CDR3 length: 13 amino acids. The germline gives CDR1 SGHDT, CDR2 YYEEEE.

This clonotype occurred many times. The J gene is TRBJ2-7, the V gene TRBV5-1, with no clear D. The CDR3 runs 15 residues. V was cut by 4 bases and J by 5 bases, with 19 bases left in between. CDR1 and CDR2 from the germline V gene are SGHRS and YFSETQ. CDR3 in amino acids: CASSPRVSVSNEQYF. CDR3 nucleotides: TGCGCCAGCAGCCCCCGGGTCAGCGTGAGCAACGAGCAGTACTTC.

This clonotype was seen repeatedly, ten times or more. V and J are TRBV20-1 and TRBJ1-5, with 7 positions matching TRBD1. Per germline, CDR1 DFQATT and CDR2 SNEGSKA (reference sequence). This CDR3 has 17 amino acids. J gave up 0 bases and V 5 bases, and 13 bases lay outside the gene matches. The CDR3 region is CSASRDSRYYSNQPQHF. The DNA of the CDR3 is TGCAGTGCTTCCAGGGACAGCCGATATTATAGCAATCAGCCCCAGCATTTT.

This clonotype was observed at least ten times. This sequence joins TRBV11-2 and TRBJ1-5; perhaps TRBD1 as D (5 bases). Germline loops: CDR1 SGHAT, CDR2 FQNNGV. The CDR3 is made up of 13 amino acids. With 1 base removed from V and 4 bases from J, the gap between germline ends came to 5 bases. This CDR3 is CASSLGQNQPQHF. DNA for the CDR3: TGTGCCAGCAGCTTAGGACAGAATCAGCCCCAGCATTTT.

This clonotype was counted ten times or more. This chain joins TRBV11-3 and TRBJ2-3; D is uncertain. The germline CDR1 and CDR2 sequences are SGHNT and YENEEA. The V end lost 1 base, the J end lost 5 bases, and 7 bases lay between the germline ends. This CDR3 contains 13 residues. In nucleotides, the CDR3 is TGTGCCAGCAGCTTAGGTAGCCGAGATACGCAGTATTTT. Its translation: CASSLGSRDTQYF.

CDR3 amino acids: CASSQDRRGANEQYF. The CDR3 nucleotides are TGTGCCAGCAGCCAAGATCGCAGGGGGGCCAACGAGCAGTACTTC. The chain carries TRBV14 and TRBJ2-7; tentatively, D is TRBD1 (7 bases). V was cut by 0 bases and J by 5 bases, with 14 bases left in between. This CDR3 comprises 15 residues. Germline V gene sequence: CDR1 SGHDN, CDR2 FVKESK. The full variable domain, with the rest looked up from reference TRBV14 and TRBJ2-7, is EAGVTQFPSHSVIEKGQTVTLRCDPISGHDNLYWYRRVMGKEIKFLLHFVKESKQDESGMPNNRFLAERTGGTYSTLKVQPAELEDSGVYFCASSQDRRGANEQYFGPGTRLTVT.

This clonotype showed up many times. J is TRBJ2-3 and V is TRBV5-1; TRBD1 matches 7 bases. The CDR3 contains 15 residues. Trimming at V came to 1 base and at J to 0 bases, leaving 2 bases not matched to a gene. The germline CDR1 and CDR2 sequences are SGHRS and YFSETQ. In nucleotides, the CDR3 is TGCGCCAGCAGCTTGAGGGGACAGAGCACAGATACGCAGTATTTT. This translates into CASSLRGQSTDTQYF.